These 28 T cell receptor beta chains share one sample of origin, sequenced in a study of blood T cells in healthy people across ages. Using a J-beta primer mix together with a sample-barcoded 5' primer, a second PCR was run for roughly 6 to 12 cycles. TCRdb fed the 5' RACE reads into MiXCR, producing one record per CDR3 protein. The table lists 540,000 or so distinct CDR3 sequences, 24% of them singletons. The data were also submitted as part of a second study, on T cells of mothers and their children.

The sequenced sample was blood. These receptors were taken from a boy aged 5-17 years in good health.

This clonotype showed up just a few times. V and J are TRBV25-1 and TRBJ2-5; D remains unclear. The J call is in doubt because the DNA end fits TRBJ2-1 better. This CDR3 has 12 residues. The germline gives CDR1 MGHDK, CDR2 SYGVNS. The CDR3 spells CASSADIGEQFF. CDR3 sequence (DNA): TGTGCCAGCAGTGCAGACATCGGTGAGCAGTTCTTC.

The table lists this clonotype with a few counts. This chain links TRBV7-2 with TRBJ2-5, with D possibly matching TRBD1 (6 bases). Trimming shortened V by 3 bases and J by 2 bases, and 10 bases separated the two germline ends. Germline loops: CDR1 SGHTA, CDR2 FQGNSA. This CDR3 comprises 14 residues. As DNA, the CDR3 is TGTGCCAGCAGCTTCCGGGGACAACAAGAGACCCAGTACTTC. Translating gives CASSFRGQQETQYF.

This chain uses TRBV28 with TRBJ2-1; 7 positions agree with TRBD2. The CDR3 extends over 17 amino acids. Germline assignment: CDR1 MDHEN and CDR2 SYDVKM. Trimming at V came to 5 bases and at J to 6 bases, leaving 16 bases not matched to a gene. This CDR3 is CASSANDLAERFNEQFF. The CDR3 region has the DNA TGTGCCAGCAGTGCAAACGATCTAGCGGAGAGGTTCAATGAGCAGTTCTTC.

The chain carries TRBV6-5 and TRBJ2-5; D call uncertain. The CDR3 loop spans 17 amino acids. The germline V gene has CDR1 MNHEY and CDR2 SVGAGI. Trimming stripped 0 bases from V and 2 bases from J, with 16 bases between. The CDR3 loop is CASSYSLWGSTQETQYF. In DNA, the CDR3 is TGTGCCAGCAGTTACTCGTTATGGGGTTCAACACAAGAGACCCAGTACTTC.

The gene calls are TRBV7-9 and TRBJ2-5, with a weak D call TRBD2 (6 bases). With the DNA end fitting TRBJ2-1 better, the J assignment may be wrong. Germline lookup yields CDR1 SEHNR and CDR2 FQNEAQ (reference sequence). This CDR3 is 15 amino acids long. CDR3 in amino acids: CASSPLLAIYNEQFF. For the CDR3, the DNA is TGTGCCAGCAGCCCCCTGCTAGCGATCTACAATGAGCAGTTCTTC.

V usage is TRBV11-2 and J usage is TRBJ1-4; 8 bases map to TRBD1. CDR3 length: 17 amino acids. CDR1 SGHAT and CDR2 FQNNGV come from the germline V gene. Trimming at V came to 1 base and at J to 7 bases, leaving 11 bases not matched to a gene. CDR3 region: CASSLAGGGKSGEKLFF. Here the CDR3 DNA reads TGTGCCAGCAGCTTAGCAGGGGGCGGGAAGTCGGGTGAAAAACTGTTTTTT.

V usage is TRBV7-3 and J usage is TRBJ2-1; D is possibly TRBD1 (6 bases). In germline, CDR1 is SGHTA, CDR2 FQGTGA. With 5 bases removed from V and 2 bases from J, the gap between germline ends came to 13 bases. The CDR3 is made up of 15 amino acids. The CDR3, as DNA: TGTGCCAGCAGCCAAAACAGGGAAGCCTACAATGAGCAGTTCTTC. This sequence encodes CASSQNREAYNEQFF. Full variable domain (remainder filled in from reference TRBV7-3 and TRBJ2-1): GAGVSQTPSNKVTEKGKYVELRCDPISGHTALYWYRQSLGQGPEFLIYFQGTGAADDSGLPNDRFFAVRPEGSVSTLKIQRTERGDSAVYLCASSQNREAYNEQFFGPGTRLTVL.

This chain joins TRBV12-3 or TRBV12-4 and TRBJ2-5, with 10 bases lining up with TRBD2. The J call may be in error: the DNA end matches TRBJ2-1 better. The CDR3 has 14 residues. The CDR3 sequence is CASRYSGGSNEQFF. Here the CDR3 DNA reads TGTGCCAGCAGATATAGCGGGGGGTCGAATGAGCAGTTCTTC.

This clonotype turned up a few times. A read error may produce the germline difference seen at one junction end. The V call is TRBV27, the J call TRBJ2-5; possible D gene TRBD1, 6 bases. CDR1 and CDR2 (germline): MNHEY, SMNVEV (reference sequence). The length of the CDR3 is 15 residues. This CDR3 reads CTSSLRTDIQETQYF. Here the CDR3 DNA reads TGTACCAGCAGTTTAAGGACAGATATACAAGAGACCCAGTACTTC.

The rearrangement links TRBV5-1 to TRBJ1-1; the D is unclear. The CDR3 loop spans 15 amino acids. V lost 3 bases, J lost 0 bases, and 12 bases lay in between. The germline gives CDR1 SGHRS, CDR2 YFSETQ. The CDR3 here is CASSSKDGLNTEAFF. The CDR3 DNA follows: TGCGCCAGCAGCTCCAAGGACGGCTTGAACACTGAAGCTTTCTTT.

The chain carries TRBV28 and TRBJ1-1, with 7 bases that match TRBD1. Losses at the gene ends were 9 bases for V and 4 bases for J; bases not matched to a gene: 2. CDR3 length: 11 residues. Germline V lookup: CDR1 MDHEN, CDR2 SYDVKM. The CDR3 here is CASKGATEAFF. CDR3 bases: TGTGCCAGTAAGGGGGCCACTGAAGCTTTCTTT.

This clonotype has just a few counts. The chain uses TRBV7-2 and TRBJ1-4; D is ambiguous. The CDR3 extends over 15 amino acids. The V gene lost 0 bases and the J gene lost 3 bases, with 8 bases spanning the gap. Germline V gene data show CDR1 as SGHTA and CDR2 as FQGNSA. The CDR3 loop reads CASSLATSPNEKLFF. The CDR3 nucleotides are TGTGCCAGCAGCTTAGCGACATCACCTAATGAAAAACTGTTTTTT.

This clonotype has a single count. The CDR3 region has the DNA TGTGCCAGCGGTTTGGGAGGGGTCGGGGAGCTGTTTTTT. This translates into CASGLGGVGELFF. The rearrangement links TRBV9 to TRBJ2-2; 7 nucleotides line up with TRBD2. The V gene end was trimmed by 7 bases and the J gene end by 7 bases; junction bases not matched to a gene: 7. CDR1 is SGDLS, CDR2 YYNGEE, per germline. The CDR3 spans 13 residues.

In this sample, this clonotype turned up a few times. V gene TRBV29-1 combines with J gene TRBJ2-1; D unclear. CDR3 length equals 15 residues. With 3 bases removed from V and 1 base from J, the gap between germline ends came to 13 bases. Germline V CDR1 and CDR2: SQVTM, ANQGSEA. CDR3 in amino acids: CSVDGPTGSYNEQFF. The CDR3 DNA follows: TGCAGCGTTGATGGCCCCACCGGTTCCTACAATGAGCAGTTCTTC.

This sequence joins TRBV28 and TRBJ2-4, with D possibly TRBD1 on 6 matching bases. V was pared by 8 bases and J by 3 bases, with 20 bases between. The CDR3 consists of 16 residues. The germline gives CDR1 MDHEN, CDR2 SYDVKM. CDR3 bases: TGTGCCAGCCTTGAACAGGGTGGGACCAGCAAAAACATTCAGTACTTC. Its translation: CASLEQGGTSKNIQYF.

This clonotype came up a few times. CDR3 coding DNA: TGCAGTGCTAGCCGGACAGCCACCATTTCCACAGATACGCAGTATTTT. Translated: CSASRTATISTDTQYF. The chain employs TRBV20-1 and TRBJ2-3, with a tentative D call TRBD1 (6 bases). Trimming left V 3 bases short and J 2 bases short, with 18 bases between. Germline V gene sequence: CDR1 DFQATT, CDR2 SNEGSKA (reference sequence). There are 16 residues in the CDR3.

The V and J genes are TRBV9 and TRBJ2-1, with 9 bases fitting TRBD2. The CDR3 runs to 18 residues. Germline loops: CDR1 SGDLS, CDR2 YYNGEE. J lost 8 bases, V lost 4 bases, and 19 bases had no gene match. In DNA, the CDR3 is TGTGCCAGCAGCCCCCGTAGAAGCGTAGCGGGGGTTAGGGATGAGCAGTTCTTC. The encoded protein is CASSPRRSVAGVRDEQFF.

In its sample, this clonotype was seen a few times. Germline and junction disagree at one end, which may indicate a read error. J is TRBJ2-1 and V is TRBV9; D is undetermined. The CDR3 has 15 amino acids. Germline V gene sequence: CDR1 SGDLS, CDR2 YYNGEE. In nucleotides, the CDR3 is TGTACCAGCAGCGTAGGACGCAGCTCCTACAATGAGCAGTTCTTC. It specifies CTSSVGRSSYNEQFF.

This chain uses TRBV3-1 with TRBJ2-1; 8 nucleotides align to TRBD1. CDR3 length: 17 amino acids. The V gene end was trimmed by 1 base and the J gene end by 8 bases; junction bases not matched to a gene: 13. The germline CDR1 and CDR2 sequences are LGHDT and YNNKEL (reference sequence). DNA for the CDR3: TGTGCCAGCAGCCAAGTGGGGGAGAGGACAGGGAAAGATGAGCAGTTCTTC. Protein product: CASSQVGERTGKDEQFF.

This clonotype was seen once. The chain is built from TRBV11-2 and TRBJ1-4, with D possibly matching TRBD1 (5 bases). The length of the CDR3 is 16 residues. V lost 0 bases, J lost 8 bases, and 16 bases lay in between. Looked up from germline, CDR1 is SGHAT and CDR2 is FQNNGV. CDR3 DNA sequence: TGTGCCAGCAGCTTAGATCCGGGGGACCGGGGGGAAAAACTGTTTTTT. This codes for CASSLDPGDRGEKLFF. Full variable domain (missing parts from reference TRBV11-2 and TRBJ1-4): EAGVAQSPRYKIIEKRQSVAFWCNPISGHATLYWYQQILGQGPKLLIQFQNNGVVDDSQLPKDRFSAERLKGVDSTLKIQPAKLEDSAVYLCASSLDPGDRGEKLFFGSGTQLSVL.

This clonotype occurred many times. The CDR3 nucleotides are TGTGCCAGCAGCTTATCGGCAGCCAAAAACATTCAGTACTTC. This codes for CASSLSAAKNIQYF. This chain links TRBV7-2 with TRBJ2-4; D remains ambiguous. The CDR3 consists of 14 residues. Trimming left V 2 bases short and J 0 bases short, with 5 bases between. CDR1 SGHTA and CDR2 FQGNSA come from the germline V gene.

This clonotype was observed many times. This chain joins TRBV20-1 and TRBJ2-1; TRBD1 matches at 7 bases. Per the germline V gene, CDR1 is DFQATT and CDR2 is SNEGSKA (reference sequence). The CDR3 covers 12 residues. V dropped 5 bases and J dropped 6; count of bases not matched to a gene: 4. The CDR3 loop is CSAPDRRNEQFF. For the CDR3, the DNA is TGCAGTGCTCCGGACAGGCGCAATGAGCAGTTCTTC.

This clonotype was counted between two and nine times. The rearrangement joins TRBV4-3 to TRBJ2-7, with D possibly being TRBD1 (6 bases). The V gene lost 0 bases and the J gene lost 7 bases, with 19 bases spanning the gap. The germline V gene has CDR1 LGHNA and CDR2 YSLEER. The CDR3 loop spans 16 amino acids. The CDR3 is CASSQESVRGGGEQYF. The DNA for the CDR3 is TGCGCCAGCAGCCAAGAGTCGGTCAGGGGTGGGGGTGAGCAGTACTTC.

The table lists this clonotype with a few counts. The chain is built from TRBV24-1 and TRBJ2-1, with 8 bases fitting TRBD1. The DNA matches TRBJ2-5 better at its end, which makes the J call doubtful. Germline V lookup: CDR1 KGHDR, CDR2 SFDVKD. This CDR3 is 16 amino acids long. The CDR3 coding sequence is TGTGCCACCAGTGAGGCCGGGACAGGAACCCAAGAGACCCAGTACTTC. It specifies CATSEAGTGTQETQYF.

This clonotype was seen ten or more times. V and J are TRBV29-1 and TRBJ2-3; D might be TRBD1 (6 bases). Germline V CDR1 and CDR2: SQVTM, ANQGSEA. The length of the CDR3 is 14 residues. Trimming took 8 bases from V and 6 from J, leaving 21 bases between them. CDR3 bases: TGCAGCACCTCTAAGTCAGGGGCAGGGGATACGCAGTATTTT. As protein: CSTSKSGAGDTQYF.

This clonotype was picked up a small number of times. The V call is TRBV4-3, the J call TRBJ1-6, with TRBD1 identical over 7 bases. CDR3 length equals 20 residues. Looked up from germline, CDR1 is LGHNA and CDR2 is YSLEER. V lost 0 bases and J lost 5; bases outside the gene matches: 16. The CDR3, as DNA: TGCGCCAGCAGCCAAGACCCGGGACAGAAGGGGCCGGGGCATAATTCACCCCTCCACTTT. The encoded protein is CASSQDPGQKGPGHNSPLHF.

The CDR3 region has the DNA TGCAGTGCTAGAGGTCCCAGGGGGCAGTACGAGCAGTACTTC. The encoded protein is CSARGPRGQYEQYF. The genes are TRBV20-1 and TRBJ2-7; TRBD1 agrees at 8 bases. V lost 1 base to trimming and J lost 4 bases; unmatched junction nucleotides: 6. The germline gives CDR1 DFQATT, CDR2 SNEGSKA (reference sequence). This CDR3 comprises 14 residues.

The chain joins TRBV27 to TRBJ2-4, with D tentatively TRBD1 (5 bases). V gave up 1 base and J gave up 7 bases, with 17 bases separating them. CDR1 and CDR2 (germline): MNHEY, SMNVEV (reference sequence). CDR3 length: 16 residues. The CDR3, as DNA: TGTGCCAGCAGTTTATTCGTGACAGCTGCCACCAACATTCAGTACTTC. Translation gives CASSLFVTAATNIQYF.